The 30 T cell receptor beta chains given below trace back to one sample, sequenced in a study of blood T cell repertoires in COVID-19. Using immunoSEQ multiplex PCR, the repertoire was profiled, and TCRdb retains in-frame clones only, with some absent. This table has some 140,000 clones, roughly 78% appearing once. The sample taken for sequencing was peripheral blood. The receptors derive from a man in his sixties with acute or convalescent COVID-19.

The genes are TRBV9 and TRBJ2-2; a weak D match, TRBD2 (6 bases). This CDR3 contains 15 residues. V was pared by 6 bases and J by 3 bases, with 15 bases between. CDR1 SGDLS and CDR2 YYNGEE come from the germline V gene. The CDR3 DNA reads as TGTGCCAGCACCCGGACCGGGACTTACACCGGGGAGCTGTTTTTT. It specifies CASTRTGTYTGELFF.

The chain is built from TRBV24-1 and TRBJ1-2; 10 positions match TRBD1. From germline, CDR1 is KGHDR and CDR2 SFDVKD. The CDR3 extends over 14 amino acids. V gave up 5 bases and J gave up 4 bases; unmatched junction bases: 3. CDR3 sequence (DNA): TGTGCCACCAGTGGACAGGGGGCTCCCTATGGCTACACCTTC. Translating it yields CATSGQGAPYGYTF.

The chain carries TRBV5-1 and TRBJ1-2; TRBD1 is a possible D gene (5 bases). The V end was cut by 0 bases, the J end by 4 bases, with 16 bases between. The CDR3 covers 16 residues. CDR1 is SGHRS, CDR2 YFSETQ, per germline. The CDR3 nucleotides read TGCGCCAGCAGCTTGGGTGGTGCGGGGACGGGCTATGGCTACACCTTC. This gives the protein CASSLGGAGTGYGYTF. Based on the CDR3 plus reference TRBV5-1 and TRBJ1-2, the full variable domain is KAGVTQTPRYLIKTRGQQVTLSCSPISGHRSVSWYQQTPGQGLQFLFEYFSETQRNKGNFPGRFSGRQFSNSRSEMNVSTLELGDSALYLCASSLGGAGTGYGYTFGSGTRLTVV.

This clone was observed a handful of times. The genes are TRBV7-2 and TRBJ1-6; D unclear. The germline V gene has CDR1 SGHTA and CDR2 FQGNSA. The CDR3 has 12 residues. V was pared by 1 base and J by 14 bases, with 9 bases between. As DNA, the CDR3 is TGTGCCAGCAGCTTAGGGGAGACGGCCCTCCACTTT. This codes for CASSLGETALHF.

This clone was found once. The chain combines TRBV28 with TRBJ2-7; D possibly corresponds to TRBD2 (6 bases). Trimming left V 6 bases short and J 1 base short, with 7 bases between. CDR1 and CDR2 (germline): MDHEN, SYDVKM. This CDR3 is 12 amino acids long. The CDR3 DNA reads TGTGCCAGCAGGGAGGGATCCTACGAGCAGTACTTC. Its translation is CASREGSYEQYF.

This sequence joins TRBV5-1 and TRBJ1-1; D is ambiguous. CDR1 is SGHRS, CDR2 YFSETQ, per germline. V was shortened by 2 bases and J by 0 bases, with 2 bases between the two germline ends. The length of the CDR3 is 12 residues. CDR3 DNA: TGCGCCAGCAGCTTTATGAACACTGAAGCTTTCTTT. This sequence encodes CASSFMNTEAFF.

The chain links TRBV19 to TRBJ1-3; tentatively, D is TRBD1 (5 bases). V was clipped by 7 bases and J by 2 bases, with 9 bases between them. CDR1 and CDR2 from the germline V gene are LNHDA and SQIVND (reference sequence). The CDR3 has 13 amino acids. The CDR3 is CASKAGPGNTIYF. The DNA of the CDR3 is TGTGCCAGTAAGGCGGGGCCTGGAAACACCATATATTTT.

The rearrangement joins TRBV6-2 or TRBV6-3 to TRBJ2-1; 13 bases are a match to TRBD2. The CDR3 sequence is 15 residues long. Trimming removed 2 bases from V and 5 bases from J; junction bases left unmatched: 0. CDR1 is MNHEY, CDR2 SVGEGT, per germline. This CDR3 is CASSYGLAGDNEQFF. The DNA for the CDR3 is TGTGCCAGCAGTTACGGACTAGCGGGAGACAATGAGCAGTTCTTC.

J is TRBJ1-5 and V is TRBV2; D is possibly TRBD1 (6 bases). Trimming left V 4 bases short and J 3 bases short, with 10 bases between. The length of the CDR3 is 14 residues. The germline CDR1 and CDR2 sequences are SNHLY and FYNNEI. As DNA, the CDR3 is TGTGCCAGCAGTGTAGAGGGGGACAATCAGCCCCAGCATTTT. As protein: CASSVEGDNQPQHF. The whole variable domain, filled in from reference TRBV2 and TRBJ1-5, reads EPEVTQTPSHQVTQMGQEVILRCVPISNHLYFYWYRQILGQKVEFLVSFYNNEISEKSEIFDDQFSVERPDGSNFTLKIRSTKLEDSAMYFCASSVEGDNQPQHFGDGTRLSIL.

The rearrangement joins TRBV3-1 (or the pseudogene TRBV3-2) to TRBJ2-3; unclear D gene. V was pared by 1 base and J by 6 bases, with 8 bases between. The CDR3 spans 13 residues. Germline V CDR1 and CDR2: LGHDT, YNNKEL (reference sequence). CDR3 coding DNA: TGTGCCAGCAGCCAAGCTATTCGGGATACGCAGTATTTT. Its protein product is CASSQAIRDTQYF.

This sequence joins TRBV19 and TRBJ1-1; 11 bases are a match to TRBD1. Germline CDR1 and CDR2: LNHDA and SQIVND (reference sequence). CDR3 length equals 14 residues. The J segment lost 6 bases and the V segment lost 4 bases, leaving 4 bases of the junction unmatched. CDR3 bases: TGTGCCAGTAGTACTGGGACAGGGGGGCCTGAAGCTTTCTTT. Protein sequence: CASSTGTGGPEAFF.

This clone has only a few counts. The chain links TRBV5-5 to TRBJ2-1; 9 nucleotides agree with TRBD1. The CDR3 sequence is 14 residues long. CDR1 and CDR2 from the germline V gene are SGHKS and YYEKEE (reference sequence). The ends lost 4 bases at V and 9 bases at J; junction bases unmatched: 8. This chain's CDR3 is CASSRTGAGGEQFF. The CDR3, as DNA: TGTGCCAGCAGCCGGACAGGGGCTGGGGGTGAGCAGTTCTTC.

The chain links TRBV19 to TRBJ2-7; TRBD1 is a possible D gene (7 bases). The CDR3 is 14 amino acids. Trimming removed 4 bases from V and 2 bases from J, with 12 bases in between. CDR1 is LNHDA, CDR2 SQIVND, per germline (reference sequence). The CDR3 nucleotides are TGTGCCAGTAGTAGCCAGGGGGGCGCCTACGAGCAGTACTTC. Protein sequence: CASSSQGGAYEQYF.

This clone has a single count. The chain recombines TRBV6-6 with TRBJ2-2; 10 bases align to TRBD1. The V gene end was trimmed by 7 bases and the J gene end by 6 bases; junction bases not matched to a gene: 11. The CDR3 has 16 amino acids. Germline V lookup: CDR1 MNHNY, CDR2 SVGAGI (reference sequence). CDR3 amino acids: CASMPPGQGRAGELFF. CDR3 DNA: TGTGCCAGCATGCCCCCGGGACAGGGGCGGGCCGGGGAGCTGTTTTTT.

This clone was detected a few times. The V gene is TRBV6-5, the J gene TRBJ1-2, with a possible D match to TRBD1 (5 bases). Between the trimmed V and J ends, which lost 6 bases and 5 bases, there was a span of 7 bases. CDR3 length equals 11 residues. Germline V lookup: CDR1 MNHEY, CDR2 SVGAGI. The CDR3 loop reads CASRTVYGYTF. DNA for the CDR3: TGTGCCAGCAGGACAGTTTATGGCTACACCTTC.

This rearrangement joins TRBV29-1 to TRBJ2-5; 9 bases are shared with TRBD2. Germline loops: CDR1 SQVTM, CDR2 ANQGSEA. The CDR3 loop spans 13 amino acids. The J segment lost 3 bases and the V segment lost 5 bases, leaving 4 bases of the junction unmatched. CDR3 in DNA: TGCAGCGTTTTAGCGGGAGAGAAAGAGACCCAGTACTTC. It encodes CSVLAGEKETQYF.

The chain links TRBV6-2 or TRBV6-3 to TRBJ1-1, with no clear D. Germline assignment: CDR1 MNHEY and CDR2 SVGEGT. This CDR3 region has 14 residues. V lost 5 bases and J 5 bases, leaving 15 bases between the germline ends. The DNA for the CDR3 is TGTGCCAGCAGTCCAGACTACATCGGGACTGAAGCTTTCTTT. Translating gives CASSPDYIGTEAFF.

V usage is TRBV7-8 and J usage is TRBJ1-1; possible D gene TRBD1, 6 bases. The CDR3 extends over 14 amino acids. Trimming removed 3 bases at V and 2 bases at J, with 10 bases between. From germline, CDR1 is SGHVS and CDR2 FQNEAQ. CDR3 residues: CASSLDSYNTEAFF. The DNA of the CDR3 is TGTGCCAGCAGCTTGGACAGCTACAACACTGAAGCTTTCTTT.

The V call is TRBV13, the J call TRBJ1-1, with TRBD1 matching over 7 bases. The CDR3 runs to 14 residues. Germline CDR1 reads PRHDT; CDR2 reads FYEKMQ (reference sequence). After removal of 0 bases from V and 5 bases from J, the junction contained 3 bases not matched to a gene. The CDR3 DNA reads TGTGCCAGCAGCTTAGGCGTCAGGGGGACTGAAGCTTTCTTT. Translated, it gives CASSLGVRGTEAFF.

CDR3 in amino acids: CASSLLAGELFF. The CDR3 DNA reads TGTGCCAGCAGTCTCCTCGCGGGGGAGCTGTTTTTT. The chain is built from TRBV12-3 or TRBV12-4 and TRBJ2-2; unclear D gene. CDR3 size: 12 residues. V was trimmed by 5 bases and J by 8 bases, leaving 9 bases between them.

This clone came up once. The V gene is TRBV6-2 or TRBV6-3, the J gene TRBJ1-2, with TRBD1 identical over 8 bases. The CDR3 contains 14 residues. V gave up 0 bases and J gave up 8 bases; unmatched junction bases: 5. Germline-derived CDR1 and CDR2 are MNHEY and SVGEGT. CDR3 residues: CASSYSGTGGGYTF. For the CDR3, the DNA is TGTGCCAGCAGTTACTCCGGGACAGGTGGCGGCTACACCTTC.

This sequence joins TRBV6-1 and TRBJ1-5; unclear D gene. This CDR3 comprises 14 residues. Germline lookup yields CDR1 MNHNS and CDR2 SASEGT. Trimming removed 1 base at V and 11 bases at J, with 15 bases between. The CDR3 reads CASSEEAGLRSQHF. CDR3 DNA: TGTGCCAGCAGTGAAGAGGCAGGCCTAAGGTCCCAGCATTTT.

The rearrangement uses TRBV29-1 and TRBJ1-4; a weak D match, TRBD1 (6 bases). Per germline, CDR1 SQVTM and CDR2 ANQGSEA. This CDR3 region has 13 residues. Trimming shortened V by 6 bases and J by 3 bases, and 11 bases separated the two germline ends. The CDR3 protein is CSVAQGANEKLFF. CDR3 sequence (DNA): TGCAGCGTCGCACAGGGCGCTAATGAAAAACTGTTTTTT.

The chain joins TRBV6-2 or TRBV6-3 to TRBJ2-7; 8 bases align to TRBD2. The germline V gene has CDR1 MNHEY and CDR2 SVGEGT. After removal of 6 bases from V and 5 bases from J, the junction contained 12 bases not matched to a gene. CDR3 length equals 15 residues. CDR3 nucleotides: TGTGCCAGCAGCCAGAACCCAGTACTAGCGGACGAGCAGTACTTC. Translated: CASSQNPVLADEQYF.

The chain links TRBV20-1 to TRBJ2-3; D perhaps matches TRBD1 (6 bases). V was cut by 6 bases and J by 8 bases, with 12 bases left in between. This CDR3 has 11 residues. Germline V lookup: CDR1 DFQATT, CDR2 SNEGSKA (reference sequence). This CDR3 reads CSANQGPTQYF. The CDR3 nucleotides are TGCAGTGCCAACCAGGGGCCTACGCAGTATTTT.

This clone showed up just a few times. The chain combines TRBV10-3 with TRBJ1-1; a weak D match, TRBD1 (5 bases). Germline V gene lookup returns CDR1 ENHRY and CDR2 SYGVKD. The CDR3 runs 14 residues. V gave up 7 bases and J gave up 1 base, with 13 bases separating them. The CDR3 DNA reads as TGTGCCATCAAAGCGACAGACGCGAACACTGAAGCTTTCTTT. Its translation is CAIKATDANTEAFF.

The gene calls are TRBV3-1 (or the pseudogene TRBV3-2) and TRBJ2-1, with D unclear. Trimming shortened V by 4 bases and J by 0 bases, and 7 bases separated the two germline ends. Germline CDR1 LGHDT, CDR2 YNNKEL (reference sequence). This CDR3 has 14 amino acids. The CDR3 region has the DNA TGTGCCAGCAGCCTCGAGAGCTCCTACAATGAGCAGTTCTTC. This translates into CASSLESSYNEQFF.

Only a few counts were recorded for this clone. The gene calls are TRBV21-1 and TRBJ2-1; the DNA was not compared with TRBD2, the D call given in the table. TRBV21-1 is given as a pseudogene. This CDR3 region has 17 residues. The CDR3 protein is CASSKGGCGMANNEQFF. The CDR3 region has the DNA TGTGCCAGCAGCAAAGGAGGGTGCGGGATGGCCAACAATGAGCAGTTCTTC.

The J gene is TRBJ2-7, the V gene TRBV29-1; a possible D gene is TRBD1 (5 bases). Trimming shortened V by 1 base and J by 5 bases, and 18 bases separated the two germline ends. This CDR3 region has 15 residues. CDR1 and CDR2 from the germline V gene are SQVTM and ANQGSEA. DNA for the CDR3: TGCAGCGTTGAAGTTGGACACCTATTTTCGCACGAGCAGTACTTC. Its protein is CSVEVGHLFSHEQYF.

This sequence joins TRBV29-1 and TRBJ2-2; perhaps TRBD1 as D (6 bases). The germline gives CDR1 SQVTM, CDR2 ANQGSEA. V gave up 1 base and J gave up 6 bases, with 18 bases separating them. The CDR3 totals 16 residues. The CDR3 sequence is CSVEVPTGLFSGELFF. DNA of the CDR3: TGCAGCGTTGAAGTCCCGACAGGTCTATTCTCCGGGGAGCTGTTTTTT.